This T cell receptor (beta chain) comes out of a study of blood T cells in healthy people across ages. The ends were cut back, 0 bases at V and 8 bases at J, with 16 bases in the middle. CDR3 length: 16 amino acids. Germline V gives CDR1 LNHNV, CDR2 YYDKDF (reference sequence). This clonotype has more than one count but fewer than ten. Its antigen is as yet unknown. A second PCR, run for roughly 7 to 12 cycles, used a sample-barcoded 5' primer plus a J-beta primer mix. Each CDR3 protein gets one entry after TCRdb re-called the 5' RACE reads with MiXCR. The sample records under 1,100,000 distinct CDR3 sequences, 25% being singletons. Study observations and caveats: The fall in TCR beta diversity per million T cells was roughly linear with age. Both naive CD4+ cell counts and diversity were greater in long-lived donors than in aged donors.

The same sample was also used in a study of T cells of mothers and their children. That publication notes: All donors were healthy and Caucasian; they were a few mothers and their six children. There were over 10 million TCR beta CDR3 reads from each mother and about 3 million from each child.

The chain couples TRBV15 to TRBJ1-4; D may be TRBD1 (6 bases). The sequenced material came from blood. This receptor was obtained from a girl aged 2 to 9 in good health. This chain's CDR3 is CATSRDKGGGSEKLFF. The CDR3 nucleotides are TGTGCCACCAGCAGAGATAAGGGGGGAGGGTCGGAAAAACTGTTTTTT.